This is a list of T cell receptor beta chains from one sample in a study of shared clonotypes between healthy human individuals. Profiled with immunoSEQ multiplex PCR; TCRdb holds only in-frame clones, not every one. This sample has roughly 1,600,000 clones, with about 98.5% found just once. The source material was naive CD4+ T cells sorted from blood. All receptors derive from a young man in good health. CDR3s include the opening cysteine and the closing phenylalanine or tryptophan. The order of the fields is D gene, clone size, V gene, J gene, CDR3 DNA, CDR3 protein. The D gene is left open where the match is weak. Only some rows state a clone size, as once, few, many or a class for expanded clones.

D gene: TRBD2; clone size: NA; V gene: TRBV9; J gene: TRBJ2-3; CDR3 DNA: TGTGCCAGCAGCCCGATCTCTAGCGGGTGGACAGATACGCAGTATTTT; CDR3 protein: CASSPISSGWTDTQYF
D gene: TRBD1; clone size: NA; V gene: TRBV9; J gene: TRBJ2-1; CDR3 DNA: TGTGCCAGCAGCGTATCAGGGGGCGGTGAGCAGTTCTTC; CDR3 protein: CASSVSGGGEQFF
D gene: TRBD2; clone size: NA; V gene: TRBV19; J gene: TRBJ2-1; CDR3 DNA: TGTGCCAGTAGCGACAGCGGGGCCGTCTACAATGAGCAGTTCTTC; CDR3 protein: CASSDSGAVYNEQFF
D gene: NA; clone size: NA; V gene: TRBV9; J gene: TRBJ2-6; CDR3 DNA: TGTGCCAGCAGCGTAGCATGGGCGCTAGGGGCCAACGTCCTGACTTTC; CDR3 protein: CASSVAWALGANVLTF
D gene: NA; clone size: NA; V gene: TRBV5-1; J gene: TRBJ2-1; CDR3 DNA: TGCGCCAGCAGCTCCAAACTAGTCTCTGGGGACAATGAGCAGTTCTTC; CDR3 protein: CASSSKLVSGDNEQFF
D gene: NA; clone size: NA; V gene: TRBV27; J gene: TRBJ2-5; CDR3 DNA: TGTGCCAGCAGTTTATCGTTAGAGCGAACCCAGTACTTC; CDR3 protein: CASSLSLERTQYF
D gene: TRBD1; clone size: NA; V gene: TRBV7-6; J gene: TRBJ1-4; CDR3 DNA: TGTGCCAGCAGCTTATTGCCCCAGGACAGGGGACTGTTTTTT; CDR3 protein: CASSLLPQDRGLFF
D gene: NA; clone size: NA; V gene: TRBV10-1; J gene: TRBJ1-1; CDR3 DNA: TGCGCCAGCAGTGAGGGGGACCCCCGGGAAGCTTTCTTT; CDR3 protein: CASSEGDPREAFF
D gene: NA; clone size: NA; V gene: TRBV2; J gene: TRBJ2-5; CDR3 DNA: TGTGCCAGCAGTGAAGAACAGCAAGAGACCCAGTACTTC; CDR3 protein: CASSEEQQETQYF
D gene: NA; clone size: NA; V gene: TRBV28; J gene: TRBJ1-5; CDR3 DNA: TGTGCCAGCAGTTTGCCCCCGCAGACCCAGCATTTT; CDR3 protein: CASSLPPQTQHF
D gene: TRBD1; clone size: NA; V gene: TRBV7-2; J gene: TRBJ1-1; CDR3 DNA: TGTGCCAGCGGAAACAGGGGCGGTACTGAAGCTTTCTTT; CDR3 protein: CASGNRGGTEAFF
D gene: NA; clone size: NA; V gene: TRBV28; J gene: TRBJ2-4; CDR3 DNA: TGTGCCAGCAGTTACAGCTCAAACATTCAGTACTTC; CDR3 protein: CASSYSSNIQYF
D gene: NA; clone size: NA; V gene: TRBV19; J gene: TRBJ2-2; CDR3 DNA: TGTGCCAGTCATCGGGGGCGGAGTACCGGGGAGCTGTTTTTT; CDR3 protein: CASHRGRSTGELFF
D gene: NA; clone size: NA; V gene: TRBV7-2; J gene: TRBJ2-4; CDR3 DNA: TGTGCCAGCCGTAATCCACGGGGCATTCAGTACTTC; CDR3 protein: CASRNPRGIQYF
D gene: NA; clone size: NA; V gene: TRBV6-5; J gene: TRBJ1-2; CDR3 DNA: TGTGCCAGCAGTTACGTACGAGGTGGGGGAAACTATGGCTACACCTTC; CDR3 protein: CASSYVRGGGNYGYTF
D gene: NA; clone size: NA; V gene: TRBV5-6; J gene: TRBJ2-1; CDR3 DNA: TGTGCCAGCAGCCTCTCCCCGGGACTTAGCTCCTACAATGAGCAGTTCTTC; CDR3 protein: CASSLSPGLSSYNEQFF
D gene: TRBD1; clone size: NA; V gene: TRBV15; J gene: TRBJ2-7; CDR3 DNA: TGTGCCACCAGCAGACCAGGGGGCTACGAGCAGTACTTC; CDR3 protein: CATSRPGGYEQYF
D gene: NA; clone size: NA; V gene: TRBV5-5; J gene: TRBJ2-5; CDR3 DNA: TGTGCCAGCAGCTTGGCCGCAGGCCAAGAGACCCAGTACTTC; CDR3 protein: CASSLAAGQETQYF
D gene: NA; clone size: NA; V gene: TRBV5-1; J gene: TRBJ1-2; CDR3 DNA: TGCGCCAGCAGCTCCGGGATCAACAATGGCTACACCTTC; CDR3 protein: CASSSGINNGYTF
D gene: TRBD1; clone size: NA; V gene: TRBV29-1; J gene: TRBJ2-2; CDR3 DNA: TGCAGCGTTGAACACAGGGGGAACACCGGGGAGCTGTTTTTT; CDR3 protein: CSVEHRGNTGELFF
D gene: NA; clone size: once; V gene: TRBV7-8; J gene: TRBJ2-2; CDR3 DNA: TGTGCCAGCAGTTCTGAGCTGGTCGGGGAGCTGTTTTTT; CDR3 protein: CASSSELVGELFF
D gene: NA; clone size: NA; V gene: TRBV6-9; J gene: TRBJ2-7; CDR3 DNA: TGTGCCAGCACCTCTGACACCCCCCCTGGCCCCACTTACTACGAGCAGTACTTC; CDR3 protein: CASTSDTPPGPTYYEQYF
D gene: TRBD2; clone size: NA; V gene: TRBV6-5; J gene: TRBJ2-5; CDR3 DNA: TGTGCCAGCAGTTACGACGGGAGGTTCCAAGAGACCCAGTACTTC; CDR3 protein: CASSYDGRFQETQYF
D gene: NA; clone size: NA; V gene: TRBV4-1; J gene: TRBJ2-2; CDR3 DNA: TGCGCCAGCAGCCAGGGGCAGGGAGCGAACACCGGGGAGCTGTTTTTT; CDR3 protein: CASSQGQGANTGELFF
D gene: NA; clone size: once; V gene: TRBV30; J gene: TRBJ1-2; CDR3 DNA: TGTGCCTGGAGAGTTGGGGCCAGGGTGCCCTATGGCTACACCTTC; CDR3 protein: CAWRVGARVPYGYTF
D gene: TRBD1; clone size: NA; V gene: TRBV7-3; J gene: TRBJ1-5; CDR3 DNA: TGTGCCAGCAGCTTCATTCGGGACAGTTGTAGCAATCAGCCCCAGCATTTT; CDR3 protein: CASSFIRDSCSNQPQHF
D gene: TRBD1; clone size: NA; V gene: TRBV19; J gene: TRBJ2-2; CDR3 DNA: TGTGCCAGTAGTGCGACAGGGTATGGCGGGGAGCTGTTTTTT; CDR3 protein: CASSATGYGGELFF
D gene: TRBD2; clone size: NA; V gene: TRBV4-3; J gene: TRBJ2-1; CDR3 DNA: TGCGCCAGCAGCCAAGGGACTAGCTGGGGGAACAATGAGCAGTTCTTC; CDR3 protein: CASSQGTSWGNNEQFF
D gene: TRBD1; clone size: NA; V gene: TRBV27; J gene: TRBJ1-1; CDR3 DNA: TGTGCCAGCAGCATCAGACAGGGTCTGACTGAAGCTTTCTTT; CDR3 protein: CASSIRQGLTEAFF
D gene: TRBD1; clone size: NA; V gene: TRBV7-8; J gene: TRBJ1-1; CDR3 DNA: TGTGCCAGCACCGCCACAGGGGGCATGAACACTGAAGCTTTCTTT; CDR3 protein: CASTATGGMNTEAFF
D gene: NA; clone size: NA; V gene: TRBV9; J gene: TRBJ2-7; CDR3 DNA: TGTGCCAGCAGCGTAGCGGTAGGAGGAAGGGAGCAGTACTTC; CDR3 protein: CASSVAVGGREQYF
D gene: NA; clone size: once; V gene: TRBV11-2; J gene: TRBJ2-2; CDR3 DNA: TGTGCCAGCAGCCAGTTCGATTGGGGGTCGGCCGGGGAGCTGTTTTTT; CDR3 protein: CASSQFDWGSAGELFF
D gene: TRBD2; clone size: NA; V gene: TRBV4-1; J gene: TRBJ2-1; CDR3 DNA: TGCGCCAGCAGCCAAGTGAGTCTGCGCGGGAGGTATCCCTACAATGAGCAGTTCTTC; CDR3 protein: CASSQVSLRGRYPYNEQFF
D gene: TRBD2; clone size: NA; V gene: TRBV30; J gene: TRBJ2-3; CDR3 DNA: TGTGCCTGGAGTGTACTAGCGGGAGGCCGGGGAGATACGCAGTATTTT; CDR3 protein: CAWSVLAGGRGDTQYF
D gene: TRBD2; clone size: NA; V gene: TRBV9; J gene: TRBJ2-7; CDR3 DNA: TGTGCCAGCAGCGTAGAGCTAGCGGTGGGGAAGCAGTACTTC; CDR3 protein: CASSVELAVGKQYF
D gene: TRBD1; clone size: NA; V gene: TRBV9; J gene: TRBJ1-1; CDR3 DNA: TGTGCCAGCAGCCCTCGGACAGGGAGCGGCACTGAAGCTTTCTTT; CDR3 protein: CASSPRTGSGTEAFF
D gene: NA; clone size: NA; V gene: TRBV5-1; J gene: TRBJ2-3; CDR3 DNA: TGCGCCAGCAGCTCCCGGGCTCGGGATACGCAGTATTTT; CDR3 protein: CASSSRARDTQYF
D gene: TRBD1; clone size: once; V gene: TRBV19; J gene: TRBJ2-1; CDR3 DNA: TGTGCCAGTAGTGTTACCGGGACAGGATCGAGTGCCAATGAGCAGTTCTTC; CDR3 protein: CASSVTGTGSSANEQFF